This T cell receptor (beta chain) was found in a study of blood T cell repertoires in COVID-19. Authors' data handling: Reference gene primer amplification gave nucleated cell count estimates. Data came from immunoSEQ multiplex PCR; TCRdb stores just in-frame clones and leaves some out. Clone size and the V and J calls come from that table; the DNA yielded D and trimming. Of over 250,000 clones listed, more than 75% are singletons. Trimming took 0 bases from V and 0 from J, leaving 9 bases between them. CDR3 size: 16 residues. CDR1 is SEHNR, CDR2 FQNEAQ, per germline (reference sequence). The genes are TRBV7-9 and TRBJ2-4; TRBD2 is a possible D gene (6 bases). The receptor's source is a woman aged 40-49 years who had recovered from COVID-19. Sequenced input: peripheral blood. CDR3 in amino acids: CASSLAVGLAKNIQYF. For the CDR3, the DNA is TGTGCCAGCAGCTTAGCGGTGGGACTAGCCAAAAACATTCAGTACTTC.